This T cell receptor beta chain was sequenced for a study of memory CD4+ T cells and cytomegalovirus serostatus. The overall study: Healthy Belgian adult donors included roughly nine CMV-positive and 24 CMV-negative people. Findings of the study overall: CMV serostatus prediction reached median AUC about 0.96, or 0.93 with US-trained model.

This clone has a handful of counts. Antigen: not known. Original data processing: Out-of-frame sequences were removed, leaving 2,000,000 or so distinct TCRbeta sequences. This table comes from immunoSEQ multiplex PCR, and its TCRdb copy is limited to in-frame clones, with some not included. The V and J calls and clone size are taken from that table; D and trimming were inferred from the DNA. Of about 44,000 clones detected, around 76% appear once; the ten largest clones hold roughly 2%. The V end lost 5 bases, the J end lost 0 bases, and 2 bases lay between the germline ends. Germline lookup yields CDR1 MNHNY and CDR2 SVGAGI (reference sequence). The CDR3 extends over 12 amino acids. Single viable CD3+CD4+CD8-CD45RO+ cells were sorted as the memory CD4+ T cells. Positive selection with CD4 microbeads enriched total CD4+ T cells.

This clonotype was obtained from an adult in good health and CMV-seronegative. This chain connects TRBV6-6 to TRBJ1-3; D is ambiguous. Sequenced: memory CD4+ T cells from blood. Written as DNA, the CDR3 is TGTGCCAGCAGTCCCTCTGGAAACACCATATATTTT. The encoded protein is CASSPSGNTIYF.